This T cell receptor beta chain was identified in a study of T cells in women clearing cervical HPV infection. For the study at large: Women with histologically confirmed HPV16-related CIN3 or worse, 2 with invasive cancer, served as cases. Study results and caveats: A classifier using richness and V gene abundances reached an AUC of about 0.83.

Sequencing was performed with immunoSEQ multiplex PCR; in TCRdb, only in-frame clones are kept and a portion is missing. Listed are about 31,000 clones; 8.4% falls within the top ten. Germline assignment: CDR1 LNHDA and CDR2 SQIVND (reference sequence). Trimming cost V 3 bases and J 8 bases, with 13 bases left between them. The CDR3 sequence is 14 residues long. Note on this clone: Its antigen is undetermined. Read coverage stops 3 residues before the CDR3 terminus; the germline J gene supplies the remainder.

Prevalent HPV16 infections were excluded; only incident single HPV16 infections included. The TCR sequence derives from a woman aged 18 to 75 with a cervical HPV16 infection that either progressed to CIN3+ or cleared (not recorded which). This rearrangement joins TRBV19 to TRBJ1-4; tentatively, D is TRBD1 (6 bases). The sequencing input was blood buffy coat. CDR3 sequence reads: CASSIRTDTEKLFF. The CDR3 DNA, read in part, is TGTGCCAGTAGTATTAGGACAGACACGGAAAAA. Full variable domain (missing parts from reference TRBV19 and TRBJ1-4): DGGITQSPKYLFRKEGQNVTLSCEQNLNHDAMYWYRQDPGQGLRLIYYSQIVNDFQKGDIAEGYSVSREKKESFPLTVTSAQKNPTAFYLCASSIRTDTEKLFFGSGTQLSVL.